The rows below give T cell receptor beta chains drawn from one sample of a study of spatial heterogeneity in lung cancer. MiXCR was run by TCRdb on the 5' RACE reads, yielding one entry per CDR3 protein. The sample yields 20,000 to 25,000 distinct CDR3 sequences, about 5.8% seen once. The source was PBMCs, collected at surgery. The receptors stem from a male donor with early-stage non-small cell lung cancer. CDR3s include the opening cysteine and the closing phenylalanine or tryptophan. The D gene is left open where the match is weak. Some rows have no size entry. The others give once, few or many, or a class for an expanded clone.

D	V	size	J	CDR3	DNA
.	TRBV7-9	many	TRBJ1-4	CASSQDGGREKLFF	TGTGCCAGCAGCCAGGACGGAGGACGGGAAAAACTGTTTTTT
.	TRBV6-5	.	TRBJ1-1	CASSLLRRTAMNTEAFF	TGTGCCAGCAGTTTACTCCGTCGGACAGCTATGAACACTGAAGCTTTCTTT
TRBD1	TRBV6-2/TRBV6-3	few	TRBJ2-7	CASEGAGEYEQYF	TGTGCCAGCGAGGGGGCCGGGGAATACGAGCAGTACTTC
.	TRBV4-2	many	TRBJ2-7	CASSQDRTSPEQYF	TGTGCCAGCAGCCAAGATCGTACCTCCCCCGAGCAGTACTTC
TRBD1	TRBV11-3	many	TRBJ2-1	CASSFGQELYNEQFF	TGTGCCAGCAGCTTCGGACAGGAGCTTTACAATGAGCAGTTCTTC
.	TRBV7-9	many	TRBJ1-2	CASSSQGGEYGYTF	TGTGCCAGCAGCTCGCAAGGGGGAGAATATGGCTACACCTTC
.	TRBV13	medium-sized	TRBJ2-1	CASSQGGNEQFF	TGTGCCAGCAGCCAGGGGGGCAATGAGCAGTTCTTC
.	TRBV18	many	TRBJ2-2	CASSPRADNTGELFF	TGTGCCAGCTCACCACGCGCGGACAACACCGGGGAGCTGTTTTTT
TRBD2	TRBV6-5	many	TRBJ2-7	CASSLETSGGNYEQYF	TGTGCCAGCAGTTTGGAGACTAGCGGGGGAAACTACGAGCAGTACTTC
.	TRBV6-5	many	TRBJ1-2	CASTSGGDYGYTF	TGTGCCAGCACCTCCGGGGGTGACTATGGCTACACCTTC
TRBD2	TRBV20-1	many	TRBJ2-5	CSAVRLAGEETQYF	TGCAGTGCTGTCCGACTAGCGGGTGAGGAGACCCAGTACTTC
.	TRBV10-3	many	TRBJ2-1	CAISLGAEREQFF	TGTGCCATCAGTCTGGGGGCGGAGAGGGAGCAGTTCTTC
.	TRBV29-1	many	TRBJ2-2	CSVGSRDPRSTGELFF	TGCAGCGTGGGATCTCGGGACCCCAGGAGCACCGGGGAGCTGTTTTTT
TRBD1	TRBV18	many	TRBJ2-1	CASSPGQGINEQFF	TGTGCCAGCTCACCGGGACAGGGAATCAATGAGCAGTTCTTC
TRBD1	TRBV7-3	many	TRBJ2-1	CASSSTGTGGYSEQFF	TGTGCCAGCAGCTCGACCGGGACAGGGGGGTACAGTGAGCAGTTCTTC
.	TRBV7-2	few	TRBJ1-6	CASSRGRITSSYNSPLHF	TGTGCCAGCAGCCGAGGACGGATTACGAGCTCCTATAATTCACCCCTCCACTTT
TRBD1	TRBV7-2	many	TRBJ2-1	CASSLGGLLGTGYFF	TGTGCCAGCAGCTTGGGGGGGCTGTTGGGGACAGGGTATTTCTTC
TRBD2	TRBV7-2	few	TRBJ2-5	CASSLALAGAQETQYF	TGTGCCAGCAGCTTAGCTCTAGCGGGGGCACAAGAGACCCAGTACTTC
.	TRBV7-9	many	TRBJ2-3	CASSSAFVNTQYF	TGTGCCAGCAGCTCCGCCTTCGTGAATACGCAGTATTTT
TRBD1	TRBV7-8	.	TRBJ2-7	CASSLGPGQTYEQYF	TGTGCCAGCAGCTTGGGACCGGGACAGACATACGAGCAGTACTTC
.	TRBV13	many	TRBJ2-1	CASRLSPYNEQFF	TGTGCCAGCAGGCTAAGTCCTTACAATGAGCAGTTCTTC
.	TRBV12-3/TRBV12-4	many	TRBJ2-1	CASSLYSYNEQFF	TGTGCCAGCAGTTTATATTCCTACAATGAGCAGTTCTTC
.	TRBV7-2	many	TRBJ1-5	CASSLGGQINQPQHF	TGTGCCAGCAGCTTAGGAGGACAAATTAATCAGCCCCAGCATTTT
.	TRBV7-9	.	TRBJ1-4	CASSSTGGGNEKLFF	TGTGCCAGCAGCTCCACCGGAGGGGGTAATGAAAAACTGTTTTTT
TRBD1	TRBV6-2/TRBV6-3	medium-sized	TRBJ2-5	CASSRGQQETQYF	TGTGCCAGCAGCCGGGGACAGCAAGAGACCCAGTACTTC
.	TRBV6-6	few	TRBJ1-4	CASTKGAGWATNEKLFF	TGTGCCAGCACCAAGGGAGCAGGGTGGGCAACTAATGAAAAACTGTTTTTT
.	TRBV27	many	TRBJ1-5	CASKLDQASNQPQHF	TGTGCCAGCAAGCTTGATCAGGCGAGCAATCAGCCCCAGCATTTT
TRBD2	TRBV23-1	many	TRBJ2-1	CASSQSPPLANEQFF	TGCGCCAGCAGTCAATCCCCCCCACTAGCGAATGAGCAGTTCTTC
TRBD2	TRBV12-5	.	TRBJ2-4	CASGSLAGGQRVKNIQYF	TGTGCTAGTGGTTCGCTAGCGGGGGGACAGCGAGTCAAAAACATTCAGTACTTC
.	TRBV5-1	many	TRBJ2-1	CASSTVVGNNEQFF	TGCGCCAGCAGCACGGTCGTGGGCAACAATGAGCAGTTCTTC
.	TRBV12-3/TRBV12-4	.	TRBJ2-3	CASRLGGTDTQYF	TGTGCCAGCAGGCTAGGGGGCACAGATACGCAGTATTTT
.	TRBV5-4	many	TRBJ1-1	CASSPRTGYTEAFF	TGTGCCAGCAGCCCCAGGACGGGCTACACTGAAGCTTTCTTT
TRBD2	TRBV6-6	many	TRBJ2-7	CASSYGAGGSPYEQYF	TGTGCCAGCAGTTACGGAGCGGGGGGCTCTCCCTACGAGCAGTACTTC
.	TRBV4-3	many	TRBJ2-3	CASSQEGTQVTDTQYF	TGCGCCAGCAGCCAAGAGGGCACCCAGGTCACAGATACGCAGTATTTT
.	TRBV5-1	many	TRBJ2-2	CASSLPGAGELFF	TGCGCCAGCAGCTTGCCGGGGGCCGGGGAGCTGTTTTTT
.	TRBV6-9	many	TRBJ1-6	CASSYMPGPKDEMRSHNSPLHF	TGTGCCAGCAGTTATATGCCCGGCCCGAAAGACGAGATGAGGTCCCATAATTCACCCCTCCACTTT
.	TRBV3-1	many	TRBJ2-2	CASSHSTGELFF	TGTGCCAGCAGCCATTCAACCGGGGAGCTGTTTTTT
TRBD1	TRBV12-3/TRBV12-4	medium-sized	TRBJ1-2	CASRDRGFGYTF	TGTGCCAGCAGGGACAGGGGTTTTGGCTACACCTTC
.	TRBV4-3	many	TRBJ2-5	CASSQALGNQETQYF	TGCGCCAGCAGCCAAGCACTGGGTAACCAAGAGACCCAGTACTTC
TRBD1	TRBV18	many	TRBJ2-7	CASSPGQYRYEQYF	TGTGCCAGCTCACCGGGACAGTACCGTTACGAGCAGTACTTC
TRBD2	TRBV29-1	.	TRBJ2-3	CSVPTSGGYTTDTQYF	TGCAGCGTCCCGACTAGCGGGGGCTATACCACAGATACGCAGTATTTT
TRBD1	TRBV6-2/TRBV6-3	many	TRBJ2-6	CASSYSTTGLSGANVLTF	TGTGCCAGCAGTTACTCGACGACAGGGCTATCTGGGGCCAACGTCCTGACTTTC
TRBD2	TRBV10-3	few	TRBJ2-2	CAILAGLTGELFF	TGTGCCATCCTAGCGGGACTAACCGGGGAGCTGTTTTTT
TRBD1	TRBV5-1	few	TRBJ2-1	CASSLEDRGPYQFF	TGCGCCAGCAGCTTGGAGGACAGGGGGCCATATCAGTTCTTC
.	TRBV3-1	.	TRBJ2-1	CASSPGGSSYNEQFF	TGTGCCAGCAGCCCGGGTGGGTCCTCCTACAATGAGCAGTTCTTC
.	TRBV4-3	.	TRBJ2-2	CASSRSPFRLRRAGELFF	TGCGCCAGCAGCCGATCCCCCTTTCGACTCCGCCGGGCCGGGGAGCTGTTTTTT
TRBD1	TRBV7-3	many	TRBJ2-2	CASKTGQGTGELFF	TGTGCCAGCAAAACAGGACAGGGGACCGGGGAGCTGTTTTTT
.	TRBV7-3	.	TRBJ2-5	CASSLHGETQYF	TGTGCCAGCAGTCTCCACGGGGAGACCCAGTACTTC
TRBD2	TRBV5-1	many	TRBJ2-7	CASSPEGTSGNYEQYF	TGCGCCAGCAGCCCGGAGGGGACTAGCGGCAACTACGAGCAGTACTTC
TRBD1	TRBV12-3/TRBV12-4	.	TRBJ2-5	CASSKDRGETQYF	TGTGCCAGCAGTAAGGACAGGGGGGAGACCCAGTACTTC
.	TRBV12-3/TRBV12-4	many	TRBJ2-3	CASSLTLPSTDTQYF	TGTGCCAGCAGTTTGACATTACCTAGCACAGATACGCAGTATTTT
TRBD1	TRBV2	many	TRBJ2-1	CASLEQGSSYNEQFF	TGTGCCAGCCTAGAACAGGGGAGCTCCTACAATGAGCAGTTCTTC